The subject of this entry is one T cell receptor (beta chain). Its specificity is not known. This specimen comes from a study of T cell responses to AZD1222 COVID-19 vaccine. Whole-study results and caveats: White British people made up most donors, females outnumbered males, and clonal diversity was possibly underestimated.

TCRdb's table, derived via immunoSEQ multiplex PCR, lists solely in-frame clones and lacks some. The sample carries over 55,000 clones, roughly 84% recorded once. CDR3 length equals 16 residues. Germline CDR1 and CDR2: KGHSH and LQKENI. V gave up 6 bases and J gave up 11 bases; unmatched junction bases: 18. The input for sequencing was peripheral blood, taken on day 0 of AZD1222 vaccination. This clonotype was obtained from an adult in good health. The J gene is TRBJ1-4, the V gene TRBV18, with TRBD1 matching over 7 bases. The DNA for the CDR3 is TGTGCCAGCTCCCAACCCGTGACAGGGACCACGGGGAAACTGTTTTTT. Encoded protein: CASSQPVTGTTGKLFF.